This TCR beta chain was identified during a study of spatial heterogeneity in lung cancer. Findings of the study overall: How many expanded intratumoral alpha and beta TCRs were present tracked the tumor mutation count, which was a count of nonsynonymous mutations. Sequencing reached an estimated coverage of tumor T cells that was only roughly 7% for alpha chains and approximately 13% for beta chains.

TCR cDNA molecules were tagged individually, and each one carried a unique molecular identifier. TCRdb re-derived calls from the 5' RACE reads in MiXCR, one entry per CDR3 protein. This table has about 13,000 distinct CDR3 sequences, around 6.1% appearing once. Germline CDR1 MNHEY, CDR2 SVGEGT. The CDR3 spans 16 residues. The V end lost 1 base, the J end lost 1 base, and 12 bases lay between the germline ends. This clonotype was recorded at least ten times. Its antigen is currently unknown. Time point meaning: sample taken at primary tumor resection. Donation came from some 72 patients with untreated early-stage non-small cell lung cancer. The sequenced material consisted of unsorted whole RNA from tumor, nontumor lung or frozen PBMC.

The sample was lung tumor tissue, taken at surgery. This TCR was sampled from a female donor with early-stage non-small cell lung cancer. The chain is built from TRBV6-2 or TRBV6-3 and TRBJ2-3, with no clear D. The CDR3 bases are TGTGCCAGCAGTTACTTAGGACGGATTCGCACAGATACGCAGTATTTT. Protein product: CASSYLGRIRTDTQYF.